The 14 T cell receptor beta chains below were found in one sample sequenced in a study of T cells in Graves' hyperthyroidism and ophthalmopathy. TCR beta CDR3 regions were amplified from RNA transcripts. During a first-round RT-PCR of the TCR CDR3, the HTBI primer set was used. TCRdb reanalysed the multiplex PCR reads using MiXCR and keeps one entry per CDR3 protein. The data show hundreds of thousands of distinct CDR3 sequences, around 13% seen once. The specimen sequenced was blood. Every receptor here comes from a woman aged 18-35 years with Graves' hyperthyroidism.

This chain connects TRBV7-8 to TRBJ1-3; D is undetermined. The CDR3 runs 12 residues. Germline V gene lookup returns CDR1 SGHVS and CDR2 FQNEAQ. The germline V and J ends were trimmed by 1 base and 9 bases, with 7 bases remaining between them. CDR3 loop: CASSLVEPTIYF. Written as DNA, the CDR3 is TGTGCCAGCAGCTTAGTCGAACCCACCATATATTTT.

This clonotype was observed at least ten times. The rearrangement joins TRBV24-1 to TRBJ2-1; tentative D call: TRBD2 (5 bases). The CDR3 contains 16 residues. The germline V and J ends were trimmed by 2 bases and 8 bases, with 18 bases remaining between them. CDR1 is KGHDR, CDR2 SFDVKD, per germline. CDR3 in amino acids: CATSDSGMLRRDEQFF. The CDR3 DNA is TGTGCCACCAGTGATTCCGGGATGTTACGTCGGGATGAGCAGTTCTTC.

This clonotype was detected many times. The gene calls are TRBV4-1 and TRBJ1-1; D is ambiguous. The CDR3 has 15 residues. The germline V gene has CDR1 MGHRA and CDR2 YSYEKL. V was trimmed by 0 bases and J by 4 bases, leaving 12 bases between them. The DNA for the CDR3 is TGCGCCAGCAGCCAAGAGTACTCTTTGGGCACTGAAGCTTTCTTT. Protein: CASSQEYSLGTEAFF.

This clonotype was recorded at least ten times. The genes are TRBV5-1 and TRBJ2-2; D gene unclear. The germline gives CDR1 SGHRS, CDR2 YFSETQ. This CDR3 contains 15 residues. V was cut by 0 bases and J by 1 base, with 7 bases left in between. DNA for the CDR3: TGCGCCAGCAGCTTGGTGGCGGAGAACACCGGGGAGCTGTTTTTT. Translation: CASSLVAENTGELFF.

This clonotype occurred a few times. This chain connects TRBV4-1 to TRBJ1-2, with D hard to call. Germline loops: CDR1 MGHRA, CDR2 YSYEKL. The CDR3 sequence is 15 residues long. Trimming cost V 0 bases and J 5 bases, with 13 bases left between them. In DNA form, the CDR3 reads TGCGCCAGCAGCCAAGAACGTACAGCCCATTATGGCTACACCTTC. It translates to CASSQERTAHYGYTF.

This clonotype came up many times. The V call is TRBV4-1, the J call TRBJ1-2, with 9 bases lining up with TRBD1. Unmatched junction bases numbered 8, after V lost 1 base and J lost 8 bases. Per the germline V gene, CDR1 is MGHRA and CDR2 is YSYEKL. The CDR3 consists of 15 residues. The CDR3 nucleotides are TGCGCCAGCAGCCAAGGGAGACAGGGGGAAAGCGGCTACACCTTC. It is translated as CASSQGRQGESGYTF.

The chain has TRBV6-1 and TRBJ1-6, with 9 bases identical to TRBD1. CDR1 and CDR2 (germline): MNHNS, SASEGT. V lost 6 bases to trimming and J lost 10 bases; unmatched junction nucleotides: 7. CDR3 length: 14 residues. This CDR3 is CASSVQGAGSPLHF. CDR3 sequence (DNA): TGTGCCAGCAGCGTACAGGGGGCTGGCTCACCCCTCCACTTT.

This clonotype was detected only a few times. V and J are TRBV13 and TRBJ2-7; D is ambiguous. The germline V and J ends were trimmed by 3 bases and 5 bases, with 17 bases remaining between them. The germline V gene encodes CDR1 PRHDT and CDR2 FYEKMQ (reference sequence). The CDR3 totals 15 residues. CDR3 amino acids: CASSFRREDRNEQYF. The CDR3 DNA reads as TGTGCCAGCAGCTTTCGCCGTGAAGATCGAAACGAGCAGTACTTC.

In this sample, this clonotype turned up many times. V and J are TRBV30 and TRBJ1-2; D remains ambiguous. With 0 bases removed from V and 5 bases from J, the gap between germline ends came to 16 bases. The CDR3 sequence is 15 residues long. Germline values: CDR1 GTSNPN, CDR2 SVGIG (reference sequence). Written as DNA, the CDR3 is TGTGCCTGGAGTGTACCGTCGGAGCGGGAATATGGCTACACCTTC. Amino acid sequence: CAWSVPSEREYGYTF.

The chain uses TRBV29-1 and TRBJ2-1; 7 bases map to TRBD1. V lost 3 bases, J lost 10 bases, and 9 bases stayed unmatched. This CDR3 has 13 residues. The germline V gene encodes CDR1 SQVTM and CDR2 ANQGSEA. The CDR3 bases are TGCAGCGTTGATGAGTCCCAGGGGGAGGAGCAGTTCTTC. Residues: CSVDESQGEEQFF.

The chain combines TRBV20-1 with TRBJ2-5, with D possibly being TRBD1 or TRBD2 (5 bases each). There are 13 residues in the CDR3. Germline V gives CDR1 DFQATT, CDR2 SNEGSKA (reference sequence). The CDR3 nucleotides are TGCAGCGCGTGGCAGGGACGGAGAGAGACCCAGTACTTC. This encodes CSAWQGRRETQYF.

In this sample, this clonotype turned up many times. The J gene is TRBJ2-5, the V gene TRBV5-6; 9 bases fit TRBD2. The CDR3 totals 15 residues. CDR1 is SGHDT and CDR2 is YYEEEE in the germline V gene. Losses at the gene ends were 0 bases for V and 3 bases for J; bases not matched to a gene: 3. The CDR3 reads CASSLVAGVEETQYF. As DNA, the CDR3 is TGTGCCAGCAGCTTGGTAGCGGGAGTGGAAGAGACCCAGTACTTC.

This clonotype has a single count. This chain joins TRBV11-2 and TRBJ2-5; 11 bases map to TRBD2. Germline CDR1 and CDR2: SGHAT and FQNNGV. J was trimmed by 5 bases and V by 5 bases; bases with no gene match: 10. CDR3 length: 16 amino acids. The CDR3 coding sequence is TGTGCCAGCAGCCCCCCTAGACTAGCGGGAACGGAGACCCAGTACTTC. Its protein product is CASSPPRLAGTETQYF.

The chain links TRBV6-2 or TRBV6-3 to TRBJ1-5; no clear D. Deletions cut 7 bases from V and 1 base from J, with 8 bases between. Per the germline V gene, CDR1 is MNHEY and CDR2 is SVGEGT. The CDR3 extends over 13 amino acids. The CDR3 protein is CASTRVSNQPQHF. In DNA form, the CDR3 reads TGTGCCAGCACGAGGGTGAGCAATCAGCCCCAGCATTTT.